The 26 T cell receptor beta chains presented below share a single source sample, sequenced in a study of shared clonotypes between healthy human individuals. The assay was immunoSEQ multiplex PCR, and TCRdb's table has in-frame clones only and misses some. In the table there are around 690,000 clones, around 91% of which are singletons. Sequenced sample: memory CD8+ T cells from PBMCs. Subset specified: CD45RO+ cells pooled with CCR7-negative TemRA cells. These receptors all come from a young man in good health. Some clones in this sample may be carry-over from other donors' samples.

The chain uses TRBV29-1 and TRBJ2-1; 15 positions agree with TRBD2. This CDR3 region has 15 residues. Germline CDR1 SQVTM, CDR2 ANQGSEA. The trim removed 4 bases at V and 9 bases at J, leaving 7 bases unmatched. CDR3 region: CSVALGLAGGPEQFF. In DNA, the CDR3 is TGCAGCGTTGCCCTGGGACTAGCGGGAGGCCCTGAGCAGTTCTTC.

The gene calls are TRBV9 and TRBJ1-2; 8 positions agree with TRBD1. This CDR3 is 13 amino acids long. CDR1 and CDR2 (germline): SGDLS, YYNGEE. Trimming at V came to 5 bases and at J to 5 bases, leaving 5 bases not matched to a gene. The CDR3 bases are TGTGCCAGCAGTCCGGGACAGGAGTATGGCTACACCTTC. Protein: CASSPGQEYGYTF.

The chain links TRBV5-8 to TRBJ2-1; D possibly corresponds to TRBD2 (5 bases). Germline V gene data show CDR1 as SGHTS and CDR2 as YDEGEE. The V end was cut by 0 bases, the J end by 6 bases, with 10 bases between. This CDR3 has 14 residues. CDR3 nucleotides: TGTGCCAGCAGCTTGGTCCCCCGGGGCAATGAGCAGTTCTTC. Translated: CASSLVPRGNEQFF.

The genes are TRBV27 and TRBJ2-7; 10 bases are a match to TRBD1. Germline CDR1 and CDR2: MNHEY and SMNVEV (reference sequence). The CDR3 runs 14 residues. Trimming removed 5 bases from V and 2 bases from J; junction bases left unmatched: 3. CDR3 region: CASSVGTGAYEQYF. The CDR3 nucleotides read TGTGCCAGCAGTGTCGGGACAGGGGCCTACGAGCAGTACTTC.

This clone was detected a few times. The rearrangement uses TRBV4-1 and TRBJ2-3; tentative D call: TRBD2 (6 bases). There are 15 residues in the CDR3. Germline CDR1 and CDR2: MGHRA and YSYEKL. V was pared by 2 bases and J by 0 bases, with 9 bases between. The CDR3 region has the DNA TGCGCCAGCAGCCAACTAGCGCCTAGCACAGATACGCAGTATTTT. This sequence encodes CASSQLAPSTDTQYF.

The V call is TRBV2, the J call TRBJ2-1; no firm D call. The CDR3 runs to 17 residues. Germline V lookup: CDR1 SNHLY, CDR2 FYNNEI. V shed 3 bases and J shed 2 bases, with 17 bases lying between them. The CDR3 protein is CASSDNSATGTYNEQFF. The CDR3 bases are TGTGCCAGCAGTGATAACTCGGCGACTGGAACCTACAATGAGCAGTTCTTC. Full variable domain (remainder filled in from reference TRBV2 and TRBJ2-1): EPEVTQTPSHQVTQMGQEVILRCVPISNHLYFYWYRQILGQKVEFLVSFYNNEISEKSEIFDDQFSVERPDGSNFTLKIRSTKLEDSAMYFCASSDNSATGTYNEQFFGPGTRLTVL.

This sequence joins TRBV7-9 and TRBJ2-3; D unresolved. CDR3 size: 14 residues. Germline V gene data show CDR1 as SEHNR and CDR2 as FQNEAQ (reference sequence). V was clipped by 2 bases and J by 4 bases, with 10 bases between them. DNA for the CDR3: TGTGCCAGCAGCTTAAGTAGTTGGTCAGATACGCAGTATTTT. Amino acids: CASSLSSWSDTQYF.

The CDR3 sequence is CASSTRGTEAFF. CDR3 DNA sequence: TGTGCCAGCAGTACCCGGGGGACTGAAGCTTTCTTT. The chain recombines TRBV2 with TRBJ1-1; possible D gene TRBD1, 5 bases. Trimming cost V 5 bases and J 5 bases, with 9 bases left between them. The CDR3 contains 12 residues. CDR1 and CDR2 from the germline V gene are SNHLY and FYNNEI.

The rearrangement joins TRBV2 to TRBJ1-5; 7 positions agree with TRBD1. Germline-derived CDR1 and CDR2 are SNHLY and FYNNEI. The trim removed 6 bases at V and 4 bases at J, leaving 6 bases unmatched. This CDR3 is built from 14 residues. CDR3 region: CASSGTVLNQPQHF. The CDR3 bases are TGTGCCAGCAGCGGGACAGTCCTTAATCAGCCCCAGCATTTT.

The J gene is TRBJ2-3, the V gene TRBV27; D could derive from TRBD1 or TRBD2 (5 bases each). V lost 1 base and J lost 7, with 21 bases in between. The CDR3 consists of 17 residues. The germline V gene has CDR1 MNHEY and CDR2 SMNVEV (reference sequence). DNA of the CDR3: TGTGCCAGCAGTTTATGGGACCGTCCCCTTGACCCGAATACGCAGTATTTT. Its protein product is CASSLWDRPLDPNTQYF.

In its sample, this clone was seen once. V and J are TRBV5-8 and TRBJ2-7; 7 nucleotides agree with TRBD1. The ends lost 2 bases at V and 6 bases at J; junction bases unmatched: 8. CDR3 length: 14 amino acids. Germline V gene sequence: CDR1 SGHTS, CDR2 YDEGEE. CDR3 DNA: TGTGCCAGCAGCTTTTTGACAGGGCTGGGCGAGCAGTACTTC. Its protein product is CASSFLTGLGEQYF.

The chain links TRBV7-8 to TRBJ1-1; possibly TRBD1 for D (6 bases). The V end was cut by 4 bases, the J end by 1 base, with 13 bases between. Per germline, CDR1 SGHVS and CDR2 FQNEAQ. The CDR3 length is 15 residues. The CDR3 DNA reads TGTGCCAGCAGCTCATTGACAGGCGCGAACACTGAAGCTTTCTTT. Translated, it gives CASSSLTGANTEAFF. Variable domain in full (rest from reference TRBV7-8 and TRBJ1-1): GAGVSQSPRYKVAKRGQDVALRCDPISGHVSLFWYQQALGQGPEFLTYFQNEAQLDKSGLPSDRFFAERPEGSVSTLKIQRTQQEDSAVYLCASSSLTGANTEAFFGQGTRLTVV.

Only one count was recorded for this clone. The genes are TRBV5-1 and TRBJ2-1, with 9 bases fitting TRBD2. Germline V gene data show CDR1 as SGHRS and CDR2 as YFSETQ. V was clipped by 4 bases and J by 8 bases; unmatched bases: 13. The CDR3 is 16 residues long. CDR3 protein: CASSGDWREGLDEQFF. In DNA form, the CDR3 reads TGCGCCAGCAGCGGTGACTGGCGGGAGGGTCTAGATGAGCAGTTCTTC.

This chain links TRBV12-5 with TRBJ2-2; weak D call: TRBD2 (6 bases). The CDR3 extends over 19 amino acids. Germline lookup yields CDR1 LGHNT and CDR2 FRNRAP. V was shortened by 6 bases and J by 5 bases, with 28 bases between the two germline ends. CDR3 sequence reads: CASGLTGTASRRGTGELFF. The DNA for the CDR3 is TGTGCTAGTGGCCTGACCGGGACCGCCTCAAGGCGGGGAACCGGGGAGCTGTTTTTT.

The chain employs TRBV7-9 and TRBJ2-3; D gene uncertain. Trimming pared 3 bases from V and 2 bases from J, leaving 21 bases between. CDR1 is SEHNR and CDR2 is FQNEAQ in the germline V gene (reference sequence). The CDR3 totals 18 residues. CDR3 DNA: TGTGCCAGCAGCTTCTTGCAGATCGGGCGGAAAACCACAGATACGCAGTATTTT. This encodes CASSFLQIGRKTTDTQYF.

V usage is TRBV9 and J usage is TRBJ1-1; perhaps TRBD1 as D (6 bases). The CDR3 spans 15 residues. The ends were cut back, 4 bases at V and 3 bases at J, with 16 bases in the middle. Germline CDR1 and CDR2: SGDLS and YYNGEE. CDR3 region: CASSPRGGPYTEAFF. CDR3 nucleotides: TGTGCCAGCAGCCCCCGGGGGGGCCCGTACACTGAAGCTTTCTTT.

This chain's CDR3 is CASSWDRAITYEQYF. In DNA form, the CDR3 reads TGCGCCAGCAGCTGGGACAGGGCTATAACCTACGAGCAGTACTTC. The chain has TRBV5-1 and TRBJ2-7, with 9 bases lining up with TRBD1. This CDR3 is 15 amino acids long. CDR1 and CDR2 from the germline V gene are SGHRS and YFSETQ. The trim removed 3 bases at V and 2 bases at J, leaving 6 bases unmatched. Full variable domain (remainder filled in from reference TRBV5-1 and TRBJ2-7): KAGVTQTPRYLIKTRGQQVTLSCSPISGHRSVSWYQQTPGQGLQFLFEYFSETQRNKGNFPGRFSGRQFSNSRSEMNVSTLELGDSALYLCASSWDRAITYEQYFGPGTRLTVT.

This rearrangement joins TRBV7-9 to TRBJ2-5; a weak D match, TRBD2 (5 bases). The CDR3 totals 12 residues. The germline V gene encodes CDR1 SEHNR and CDR2 FQNEAQ (reference sequence). V shed 6 bases and J shed 11 bases, with 16 bases lying between them. CDR3 coding DNA: TGTGCCAGCAGTCAGCCCTATGGGGAGCAGTACTTC. This codes for CASSQPYGEQYF.

This clone was recorded only once. The V call is TRBV5-1, the J call TRBJ1-4, with TRBD1 matching over 9 bases. From germline, CDR1 is SGHRS and CDR2 YFSETQ. J gave up 7 bases and V 4 bases, and 8 bases lay outside the gene matches. The CDR3 loop spans 15 amino acids. In nucleotides, the CDR3 is TGCGCCAGCAGCGCAAACAGGGGGCTGAGTGAAAAACTGTTTTTT. Its protein is CASSANRGLSEKLFF.

The chain is built from TRBV5-6 and TRBJ2-7; 9 positions match TRBD1. Trimming cost V 3 bases and J 5 bases; bases outside gene matches: 6. Germline loops: CDR1 SGHDT, CDR2 YYEEEE. The CDR3 extends over 14 amino acids. CDR3 loop: CASSYGTGYHEQYF. The CDR3 nucleotides are TGTGCCAGCAGCTATGGGACAGGGTACCACGAGCAGTACTTC.

The chain couples TRBV27 to TRBJ2-2; D call uncertain. The V and J ends lost 5 bases and 6 bases respectively, with 10 bases between them. CDR1 is MNHEY, CDR2 SMNVEV, per germline (reference sequence). This CDR3 region has 13 residues. CDR3 in DNA: TGTGCCAGCAGTACTCTAATATCCGGGGAGCTGTTTTTT. As protein: CASSTLISGELFF.

The genes are TRBV6-1 and TRBJ2-7; D remains unclear. The germline gives CDR1 MNHNS, CDR2 SASEGT. This CDR3 spans 13 amino acids. Trimming removed 0 bases from V and 13 bases from J, with 16 bases in between. CDR3 in DNA: TGTGCCAGCAGTGAAGCGCTTCCGGAGCTAGGCTACTTC. Translation gives CASSEALPELGYF.

This chain connects TRBV18 to TRBJ2-7; D is undetermined. Trimming pared 2 bases from V and 0 bases from J, leaving 8 bases between. Germline lookup yields CDR1 KGHSH and CDR2 LQKENI. This CDR3 is built from 14 residues. The CDR3 here is CASSPFKGSYEQYF. The CDR3 coding sequence is TGTGCCAGCTCACCATTTAAGGGCTCCTACGAGCAGTACTTC.

The chain carries TRBV7-2 and TRBJ2-1; D uncertain. The ends were cut back, 3 bases at V and 8 bases at J, with 14 bases in the middle. CDR3 size: 14 residues. Germline assignment: CDR1 SGHTA and CDR2 FQGNSA. Here the CDR3 DNA reads TGTGCCAGCAGCTTTAGGGTCGCCGGCCATGAGCAGTTCTTC. Translation gives CASSFRVAGHEQFF. Full variable domain (remainder filled in from reference TRBV7-2 and TRBJ2-1): GAGVSQSPSNKVTEKGKDVELRCDPISGHTALYWYRQSLGQGLEFLIYFQGNSAPDKSGLPSDRFSAERTGGSVSTLTIQRTQQEDSAVYLCASSFRVAGHEQFFGPGTRLTVL.

The V gene is TRBV9, the J gene TRBJ1-2; perhaps TRBD1 as D (6 bases). Trimming took off 3 bases at V and 4 bases at J, with 10 bases between the two ends. The germline gives CDR1 SGDLS, CDR2 YYNGEE. This CDR3 contains 13 residues. The CDR3 loop reads CASSARGGYGYTF. CDR3 sequence (DNA): TGTGCCAGCAGCGCCAGGGGAGGCTATGGCTACACCTTC.

The count of this clone is one. The chain is built from TRBV27 and TRBJ2-7; 8 bases line up with TRBD1. In germline, CDR1 is MNHEY, CDR2 SMNVEV (reference sequence). The CDR3 extends over 16 amino acids. V lost 10 bases to trimming and J lost 6 bases; unmatched junction nucleotides: 20. In DNA form, the CDR3 reads TGTGCCACCAGGTTTCCCTTGACAGGGGTATTATCCGAGCAGTACTTC. It is translated as CATRFPLTGVLSEQYF.